Here is one TCR beta chain with its context. The target antigen is unknown. The CDR3 runs 14 residues. V was clipped by 4 bases and J by 2 bases; unmatched bases: 4. Germline CDR1 reads MNHEY; CDR2 reads SMNVEV (reference sequence). Using immunoSEQ multiplex PCR, the repertoire was profiled, and TCRdb retains in-frame clones only, with some absent. The data contain around 300,000 clones, less than 90% of them seen just once; the ten biggest clones take up approximately 5.9%. These data come from a study of Ad26.COV2.S vaccination and SARS-CoV-2 variants. Study details: Donor got 5x10^10 or 1x10^11 viral particles of Ad26.COV2.S.

Treatment indicated: about 20 received Ad26.COV2.S at low or high dose, single or two shots; five or six received placebo; per-sample allocation not given. Day 63 following the first vaccine or placebo injection was when the samples were taken. It was Wuhan-strain SARS-CoV-2 spike that the Ad26 vaccine vector expressed. General study points: From the TCR breadth and depth analyses, total T cell responses may have been underestimated.

The chain employs TRBV27 and TRBJ2-5; 7 nucleotides match TRBD1. This sample comprised peripheral blood, obtained in a trial of Ad26.COV2.S vaccine versus placebo. This TCR was recovered from a person aged 18-60 years who received the Ad26.COV2.S COVID-19 vaccine or a placebo. DNA for the CDR3: TGTGCCAGCAGTTCCTCAGGGGGACAAGAGACCCAGTACTTC. Its protein product is CASSSSGGQETQYF.